This TCR beta chain appears in the sequencing data of a study of regulatory T cells in long-lasting Graves disease. Indicated time point: newly diagnosed GD, antithyroid drugs for less than 3 months. Extracted PBMC RNA gave rise to the TCR library. This clonotype was picked up many times. With iRepertoire HTBI primers and Arm-PCR of CDR3 regions, TCR beta libraries were built. MiXCR was run by TCRdb on the multiplex PCR reads, yielding one entry per CDR3 protein. The sample lists hundreds of thousands of distinct CDR3 sequences; 15% to 20% were seen once. These records were also assigned to another study, of T cells in Graves' hyperthyroidism and ophthalmopathy.

The TCR was taken from a man between 18 and 35 years old with Graves disease. The sequencing used peripheral blood mononuclear cells (PBMCs), collected at new diagnosis, from a patient treated with antithyroid drugs.

As DNA, the CDR3 is TGTGCCAGCAGTTTATCGAGACTTTACAATGAGCAGTTCTTC. Encoded protein: CASSLSRLYNEQFF. This chain uses TRBV27 with TRBJ2-1; no definite D call. The ends were cut back, 0 bases at V and 4 bases at J, with 7 bases in the middle. CDR1 and CDR2 (germline): MNHEY, SMNVEV (reference sequence). The CDR3 has 14 residues.